Listed here are 29 T cell receptor beta chains from one sample, sequenced in a study of blood T cell repertoires in COVID-19. TCRdb's table, derived via immunoSEQ multiplex PCR, lists solely in-frame clones and lacks some. Found here are about half a million clones, 70% to 90% of them singletons; the top ten hold approximately 2.9%. The sequencing sample was made of peripheral blood. These receptors all stem from a human donor in a cohort sampled during active COVID-19.

The CDR3 loop reads CASNVGLTYNEQFF. The CDR3 coding sequence is TGTGCCAGTAATGTGGGACTGACTTACAATGAGCAGTTCTTC. The rearrangement joins TRBV19 to TRBJ2-1, with D tentatively TRBD2 (6 bases). Between the trimmed V and J ends, which lost 7 bases and 4 bases, there was a span of 14 bases. CDR1 LNHDA and CDR2 SQIVND come from the germline V gene (reference sequence). The CDR3 has 14 amino acids. Filled out from reference TRBV19 and TRBJ2-1, the complete variable domain reads DGGITQSPKYLFRKEGQNVTLSCEQNLNHDAMYWYRQDPGQGLRLIYYSQIVNDFQKGDIAEGYSVSREKKESFPLTVTSAQKNPTAFYLCASNVGLTYNEQFFGPGTRLTVL.

The CDR3 bases are TGTGCCAGCAGCTCAATCCAGGGAAAGGGAGAGACCCAGTACTTC. Translation: CASSSIQGKGETQYF. The rearrangement links TRBV6-2 or TRBV6-3 to TRBJ2-5; a possible D gene is TRBD1 (5 bases). Trimming took off 6 bases at V and 4 bases at J, with 18 bases between the two ends. CDR1 MNHEY and CDR2 SVGEGT come from the germline V gene. The CDR3 is made up of 15 amino acids.

Only a few counts were recorded for this clone. The chain has TRBV5-1 and TRBJ2-7, with D tentatively TRBD2 (5 bases). CDR3 length: 15 amino acids. The germline V gene encodes CDR1 SGHRS and CDR2 YFSETQ. V was shortened by 4 bases and J by 6 bases, with 20 bases between the two germline ends. Here the CDR3 DNA reads TGCGCCAGCAGCAATAGACTTGGGAGCGGTGTCGAGCAGTACTTC. It is translated as CASSNRLGSGVEQYF.

The V and J genes are TRBV6-4 and TRBJ2-1; TRBD2 aligns across 7 bases. The CDR3 consists of 12 residues. The germline V gene has CDR1 MRHNA and CDR2 SNTAGT. Trimming at V came to 3 bases and at J to 11 bases, leaving 4 bases not matched to a gene. The CDR3 DNA reads TGTGCCAGCAGTGAGTCGCGGGAGAAGCAGTTCTTC. It is translated as CASSESREKQFF.

The chain couples TRBV19 to TRBJ1-4; D possibly corresponds to TRBD1 (5 bases). The V and J ends lost 4 bases and 0 bases respectively, with 12 bases between them. The germline V gene encodes CDR1 LNHDA and CDR2 SQIVND (reference sequence). This CDR3 has 16 residues. The CDR3 protein is CASSTPRQTTNEKLFF. CDR3 nucleotides: TGTGCCAGTAGTACGCCTAGACAGACAACTAATGAAAAACTGTTTTTT.

The chain carries TRBV9 and TRBJ2-1, with a tentative D call TRBD2 (6 bases). Trimming took off 3 bases at V and 6 bases at J, with 16 bases between the two ends. CDR3 length equals 15 residues. The germline V gene has CDR1 SGDLS and CDR2 YYNGEE. The CDR3 sequence is CASSGGLPRGNEQFF. In DNA form, the CDR3 reads TGTGCCAGCAGCGGAGGACTACCGCGAGGCAATGAGCAGTTCTTC. The complete variable domain, with remaining parts taken from reference TRBV9 and TRBJ2-1, reads DSGVTQTPKHLITATGQRVTLRCSPRSGDLSVYWYQQSLDQGLQFLIQYYNGEERAKGNILERFSAQQFPDLHSELNLSSLELGDSALYFCASSGGLPRGNEQFFGPGTRLTVL.

On this clone itself: This sample includes further DNA sequences coding for the same CDR3. This chain links TRBV11-1 with TRBJ1-1; D remains unclear. The V gene's germline CDR1 is SGHAT and CDR2 FQDESV (reference sequence). Trimming left V 3 bases short and J 1 base short, with 6 bases between. This CDR3 region has 13 residues. The CDR3: CASSFNKNTEAFF. The DNA of the CDR3 is TGTGCCAGCAGCTTTAACAAGAACACTGAAGCTTTCTTT.

The CDR3 sequence: CASSVNDRGRETQYF. The CDR3 nucleotides are TGTGCCAGCAGCGTAAACGACAGGGGAAGAGAGACCCAGTACTTC. This chain links TRBV9 with TRBJ2-5, with TRBD1 identical over 8 bases. J lost 4 bases, V lost 1 base, and 6 bases had no gene match. From germline, CDR1 is SGDLS and CDR2 YYNGEE. The CDR3 runs 15 residues.

V usage is TRBV30 and J usage is TRBJ1-4; D may be TRBD1 (6 bases). The CDR3 runs 12 residues. From germline, CDR1 is GTSNPN and CDR2 SVGIG (reference sequence). Trimming removed 4 bases at V and 8 bases at J, with 11 bases between. CDR3 in DNA: TGTGCCTGGAACAGGGTAGGCGAAAAACTGTTTTTT. Its protein product is CAWNRVGEKLFF.

The genes are TRBV19 and TRBJ2-3; maybe TRBD2 (5 bases). Trimming shortened V by 3 bases and J by 5 bases, and 18 bases separated the two germline ends. Germline CDR1 is LNHDA and CDR2 is SQIVND (reference sequence). The CDR3 runs 16 residues. The CDR3 loop reads CASSISPGSGEDTQYF. The CDR3 DNA is TGTGCCAGTAGTATCTCCCCCGGGTCCGGGGAAGATACGCAGTATTTT.

This clone occurred once. The V and J genes are TRBV19 and TRBJ1-1; 9 bases fit TRBD1. CDR1 and CDR2 from the germline V gene are LNHDA and SQIVND (reference sequence). Losses at the gene ends were 4 bases for V and 3 bases for J; bases not matched to a gene: 3. CDR3 length equals 14 residues. The CDR3 protein is CASSRQGVDTEAFF. The CDR3 DNA reads TGTGCCAGTAGTAGACAGGGGGTGGACACTGAAGCTTTCTTT. The variable domain in full, completed from reference TRBV19 and TRBJ1-1, reads DGGITQSPKYLFRKEGQNVTLSCEQNLNHDAMYWYRQDPGQGLRLIYYSQIVNDFQKGDIAEGYSVSREKKESFPLTVTSAQKNPTAFYLCASSRQGVDTEAFFGQGTRLTVV.

The chain recombines TRBV18 with TRBJ1-2; no reliable D call. Trimming took off 2 bases at V and 3 bases at J, with 10 bases between the two ends. The CDR3 length is 14 residues. Germline V gene lookup returns CDR1 KGHSH and CDR2 LQKENI. CDR3 residues: CASSPSGRDYGYTF. CDR3 sequence (DNA): TGTGCCAGCTCACCAAGCGGCCGGGACTATGGCTACACCTTC.

The gene calls are TRBV5-8 and TRBJ1-2; D is unclear. The CDR3 is 15 residues long. The V end was cut by 4 bases, the J end by 0 bases, with 13 bases between. Germline-derived CDR1 and CDR2 are SGHTS and YDEGEE. DNA for the CDR3: TGTGCCAGCAGCCAGACATACCCGACTAACTATGGCTACACCTTC. Protein product: CASSQTYPTNYGYTF.

The rearrangement joins TRBV7-3 to TRBJ2-2; the D gene is possibly TRBD1 (6 bases). This CDR3 region has 17 residues. V gave up 2 bases and J gave up 2 bases, with 15 bases separating them. Germline V lookup: CDR1 SGHTA, CDR2 FQGTGA. CDR3 amino acids: CASSLLNTQGNTGELFF. DNA for the CDR3: TGTGCCAGCAGCTTATTAAATACACAGGGTAACACCGGGGAGCTGTTTTTT.

DNA for the CDR3: TGCAGCGTTGAAGATCGGGCTAGCGGCGATGAGCAGTTCTTC. Translating gives CSVEDRASGDEQFF. V is TRBV29-1 and J is TRBJ2-1; 7 bases agree with TRBD2. CDR1 and CDR2 from the germline V gene are SQVTM and ANQGSEA. This CDR3 has 14 residues. V shed 0 bases and J 8 bases; nucleotides not matched to a gene: 7.

The V and J genes are TRBV7-2 and TRBJ2-1; 15 nucleotides match TRBD2. Germline CDR1 reads SGHTA; CDR2 reads FQGNSA. The CDR3 has 19 amino acids. Trimming took 3 bases from V and 0 from J; bases not matched to a gene: 6. CDR3 bases: TGTGCCAGCAGCTTGACGGGACTAGCGGGAGGTAGCTCCTACAATGAGCAGTTCTTC. The encoded protein is CASSLTGLAGGSSYNEQFF. The whole variable domain, filled in from reference TRBV7-2 and TRBJ2-1, reads GAGVSQSPSNKVTEKGKDVELRCDPISGHTALYWYRQSLGQGLEFLIYFQGNSAPDKSGLPSDRFSAERTGGSVSTLTIQRTQQEDSAVYLCASSLTGLAGGSSYNEQFFGPGTRLTVL.

This sequence joins TRBV18 and TRBJ1-5; D not certain. V was cut by 3 bases and J by 4 bases, with 7 bases left in between. CDR1 and CDR2 from the germline V gene are KGHSH and LQKENI. The CDR3 runs to 13 residues. CDR3 amino acids: CASSPTANQPQHF. The CDR3 nucleotides read TGTGCCAGCTCACCCACAGCTAATCAGCCCCAGCATTTT.

The V call is TRBV28, the J call TRBJ2-6; the match to TRBD2 covers 12 bases. CDR3 length: 18 residues. V dropped 5 bases and J dropped 2; count of bases not matched to a gene: 7. Germline V gives CDR1 MDHEN, CDR2 SYDVKM. The CDR3 DNA sequence: TGTGCCAGCAGTATAGCAGGACTAGCGGGGCCTGGGGCCAACGTCCTGACTTTC. Translating it yields CASSIAGLAGPGANVLTF.

This clone was seen once. The chain employs TRBV9 and TRBJ2-2, with TRBD2 matching over 7 bases. Germline lookup yields CDR1 SGDLS and CDR2 YYNGEE. J gave up 1 base and V 1 base, and 4 bases lay outside the gene matches. CDR3 length equals 16 residues. The CDR3 sequence: CASSVRLAVNTGELFF. CDR3 nucleotide sequence: TGTGCCAGCAGCGTAAGGCTAGCGGTGAACACCGGGGAGCTGTTTTTT.

For the CDR3, the DNA is TGTGCCACCAGCAGAGATAAAGGGGCTAGCGGGACCCAAGAGACCCAGTACTTC. Its protein product is CATSRDKGASGTQETQYF. The chain recombines TRBV15 with TRBJ2-5, with 9 bases lining up with TRBD2. Germline lookup yields CDR1 LNHNV and CDR2 YYDKDF (reference sequence). V was pared by 0 bases and J by 1 base, with 9 bases of the junction left unmatched. The CDR3 loop spans 18 amino acids.

This CDR3 is CASSPLQGRGYTF. CDR3 nucleotide sequence: TGTGCCAGCAGTCCGCTACAGGGACGTGGCTACACCTTC. The chain uses TRBV6-4 and TRBJ1-2, with a weak D call TRBD1 (6 bases). From germline, CDR1 is MRHNA and CDR2 SNTAGT. Trimming left V 5 bases short and J 7 bases short, with 14 bases between. CDR3 length: 13 residues.

This clone has just one count. This chain links TRBV7-2 with TRBJ1-5, with a weak D call TRBD1 (6 bases). The germline gives CDR1 SGHTA, CDR2 FQGNSA. The CDR3 has 16 residues. Trimming took 1 base from V and 1 from J, leaving 11 bases between them. The DNA of the CDR3 is TGTGCCAGCAGCTTAGATGGGGGGGCCAGCAATCAGCCCCAGCATTTT. Its protein product is CASSLDGGASNQPQHF.

On this clone itself: Other DNA sequences in this sample translate to the same CDR3. The chain links TRBV3-1 (or the pseudogene TRBV3-2) to TRBJ2-7; 8 bases agree with TRBD1. The CDR3 contains 13 residues. CDR1 and CDR2 from the germline V gene are LGHDT and YNNKEL (reference sequence). The trim removed 4 bases at V and 1 base at J, leaving 0 bases unmatched. The CDR3 region has the DNA TGTGCCAGCAGCCGACAGGGGTCCTACGAGCAGTACTTC. This codes for CASSRQGSYEQYF.

CDR3 loop: CASSQTGGTEAFF. CDR3 in DNA: TGTGCCAGCAGCCAGACAGGGGGCACTGAAGCTTTCTTT. The genes are TRBV6-5 and TRBJ1-1, with TRBD1 identical over 9 bases. Looked up from germline, CDR1 is MNHEY and CDR2 is SVGAGI. This CDR3 is built from 13 residues. J gave up 4 bases and V 6 bases, and 3 bases lay outside the gene matches.

The chain links TRBV19 to TRBJ1-1; no definite D call. The germline V and J ends were trimmed by 5 bases and 5 bases, with 12 bases remaining between them. There are 13 residues in the CDR3. CDR1 and CDR2 (germline): LNHDA, SQIVND (reference sequence). CDR3: CASSLHGGTEAFF. The CDR3 coding sequence is TGTGCCAGTAGTCTTCACGGAGGGACTGAAGCTTTCTTT.

J is TRBJ2-7 and V is TRBV4-2; 10 bases align to TRBD2. The CDR3 runs to 17 residues. Trimming removed 0 bases from V and 3 bases from J; junction bases left unmatched: 8. CDR1 is LGHNA and CDR2 is YNFKEQ in the germline V gene. CDR3 in amino acids: CASSQDRGLAVGYEQYF. The CDR3 DNA is TGTGCCAGCAGCCAAGATCGAGGACTAGCGGTAGGCTACGAGCAGTACTTC.

The rearrangement links TRBV27 to TRBJ2-1, with D possibly TRBD2 on 5 matching bases. V was pared by 3 bases and J by 1 base, with 22 bases between. In germline, CDR1 is MNHEY, CDR2 SMNVEV (reference sequence). The length of the CDR3 is 19 residues. The CDR3 DNA reads as TGTGCCAGCAGTTTCCCGAGCTTAAGGGAGCGCCCATCCTACAATGAGCAGTTCTTC. Protein sequence: CASSFPSLRERPSYNEQFF.

V gene TRBV19 combines with J gene TRBJ2-1; 7 bases align to TRBD2. CDR1 LNHDA and CDR2 SQIVND come from the germline V gene (reference sequence). The CDR3 is made up of 16 amino acids. V shed 2 bases, J shed 6 bases, and the junction held 10 bases outside the gene matches. CDR3: CASSIRRETRSNEQFF. CDR3 in DNA: TGTGCCAGTAGTATAAGGCGGGAGACTAGAAGCAATGAGCAGTTCTTC.

The chain couples TRBV10-3 to TRBJ1-2; D remains ambiguous. The CDR3 runs to 12 residues. Germline V gene data show CDR1 as ENHRY and CDR2 as SYGVKD. Trimming cost V 4 bases and J 5 bases, with 8 bases left between them. Here the CDR3 DNA reads TGTGCCATCAGTGGGCGGGATTATGGCTACACCTTC. Translated, it gives CAISGRDYGYTF.